The 27 T cell receptor beta chains given below trace back to one sample, sequenced in a study of breast tumors, draining lymph nodes, adjacent tissues. Axillary draining lymph nodes of breast cancer patients supplied the node samples. TCRdb re-derived calls from the multiplex PCR reads in MiXCR, one entry per CDR3 protein. The sample shows around 300,000 distinct CDR3 sequences, 30% of them seen only once. Sample: axillary lymph node tissue. Source of these receptors: a female donor with breast cancer. Some clones in this sample may be carry-over from other donors' samples.

V gene TRBV7-2 combines with J gene TRBJ1-3; the D is unclear. From germline, CDR1 is SGHTA and CDR2 FQGNSA. The ends were cut back, 3 bases at V and 4 bases at J, with 7 bases in the middle. This CDR3 has 13 residues. CDR3 sequence reads: CASSFDEGNTIYF. CDR3 coding DNA: TGTGCCAGCAGCTTCGACGAGGGAAACACCATATATTTT.

A few counts support this clonotype. One junction end disagrees with the germline gene, perhaps due to a read error. The chain uses TRBV6-5 and TRBJ1-2; D perhaps matches TRBD1 (5 bases). This CDR3 has 16 residues. From germline, CDR1 is MNHEY and CDR2 SVGAGI. The CDR3 loop is CASSHSQGDSANGYTF. The DNA for the CDR3 is TGTGCCAGCAGTCACTCCCAGGGCGATTCCGCGAATGGCTACACCTTC.

Concerning this clonotype: Given a much more abundant clone one base away, this may be a read error. The gene calls are TRBV5-6 and TRBJ2-7; 10 nucleotides match TRBD2. CDR1 and CDR2 from the germline V gene are SGHDT and YYEEEE. This CDR3 is built from 16 residues. The CDR3 DNA is TGTGCCAGCAGCTTGGTCCCTAGCGGGAGTTCCTACGGGCAGTACTTC. This encodes CASSLVPSGSSYGQYF.

There are many counts of this clonotype. V and J are TRBV7-9 and TRBJ2-5; 9 nucleotides align to TRBD2. Germline V CDR1 and CDR2: SEHNR, FQNEAQ (reference sequence). This CDR3 is built from 15 residues. Trimming at V came to 4 bases and at J to 5 bases, leaving 8 bases not matched to a gene. For the CDR3, the DNA is TGTGCCAGCAGCTCGTTTAGCGGGAGCGGGGAGACCCAGTACTTC. As protein: CASSSFSGSGETQYF.

The chain couples TRBV24-1 to TRBJ1-5; TRBD1 might be the D (5 bases). Germline values: CDR1 KGHDR, CDR2 SFDVKD. The CDR3 runs 11 residues. The CDR3 loop reads CAKDINQPQHF. CDR3 coding DNA: TGTGCTAAGGACATAAACCAGCCCCAGCATTTT.

In this sample, this clonotype turned up many times. The gene calls are TRBV7-9 and TRBJ2-1; D is tentatively TRBD1 or TRBD2 (5 bases each). The CDR3 spans 15 residues. Trimming stripped 5 bases from V and 5 bases from J, with 16 bases between. CDR1 is SEHNR, CDR2 FQNEAQ, per germline (reference sequence). CDR3 amino acids: CASSPIGGSDNEQFF. The CDR3 DNA is TGTGCCAGCAGCCCGATTGGGGGATCGGACAATGAGCAGTTCTTC. Based on the CDR3 plus reference TRBV7-9 and TRBJ2-1, the full variable domain is DTGVSQNPRHKITKRGQNVTFRCDPISEHNRLYWYRQTLGQGPEFLTYFQNEAQLEKSRLLSDRFSAERPKGSFSTLEIQRTEQGDSAMYLCASSPIGGSDNEQFFGPGTRLTVL.

This clonotype was counted at least ten times. This chain uses TRBV5-1 with TRBJ1-2; no firm D call. CDR1 SGHRS and CDR2 YFSETQ come from the germline V gene. This CDR3 has 11 residues. V was trimmed by 4 bases and J by 8 bases, leaving 9 bases between them. The CDR3 bases are TGCGCCAGCAGCAAGGACGTCGGCTACACCTTC. Its protein product is CASSKDVGYTF. The full variable domain, in which reference TRBV5-1 and TRBJ1-2 provide the parts outside the CDR3, is KAGVTQTPRYLIKTRGQQVTLSCSPISGHRSVSWYQQTPGQGLQFLFEYFSETQRNKGNFPGRFSGRQFSNSRSEMNVSTLELGDSALYLCASSKDVGYTFGSGTRLTVV.

This clonotype came up many times. The genes are TRBV20-1 and TRBJ1-6; maybe TRBD1 (5 bases). The germline V gene has CDR1 DFQATT and CDR2 SNEGSKA (reference sequence). With 2 bases removed from V and 6 bases from J, the gap between germline ends came to 17 bases. This CDR3 is 16 amino acids long. CDR3 amino acids: CSARPPGTSLNSPLHF. CDR3 nucleotide sequence: TGCAGTGCTAGACCCCCCGGGACGTCCCTTAATTCACCCCTCCACTTT.

There are many counts of this clonotype. The chain employs TRBV25-1 and TRBJ1-5, with D perhaps matching TRBD1 (5 bases). V shed 5 bases and J shed 6 bases, with 8 bases lying between them. The CDR3 totals 12 residues. Germline V lookup: CDR1 MGHDK, CDR2 SYGVNS. DNA for the CDR3: TGTGCCAGCAGTCCCGGGGGTCAGCCCCAGCATTTT. Translation gives CASSPGGQPQHF.

In regard to this clonotype: A single base separates this from a much larger clone, so it may be a read error. The chain recombines TRBV20-1 with TRBJ2-7; 11 positions agree with TRBD2. Trimming removed 6 bases from V and 6 bases from J; junction bases left unmatched: 10. CDR1 is DFQATT, CDR2 SNEGSKA, per germline (reference sequence). CDR3 size: 14 residues. CDR3 sequence: CSARTSGRVSEQYF. CDR3 sequence (DNA): TGCAGTGCCAGAACTAGCGGGAGAGTTTCCGAGCAGTACTTC.

As to this clonotype: One end of the junction fails to match germline, which may point to a read error. The CDR3 nucleotides are TGTGCCAGCAGCGGCTGGGCAGGGGGGTTTGGGGAGACCCAGCACTTC. Translated, it gives CASSGWAGGFGETQHF. J is TRBJ2-5 and V is TRBV7-2, with a tentative D call TRBD1 (7 bases). The CDR3 contains 16 residues. Germline CDR1 reads SGHTA; CDR2 reads FQGNSA.

This clonotype occurred many times. J is TRBJ2-1 and V is TRBV12-3 or TRBV12-4; 7 bases map to TRBD1. The CDR3 is 13 residues long. After removal of 6 bases from V and 5 bases from J, the junction contained 4 bases not matched to a gene. CDR3 residues: CASRQGNNNEQFF. CDR3 DNA: TGTGCCAGCAGACAGGGGAACAACAATGAGCAGTTCTTC.

As for this clonotype: Without the conserved terminal phenylalanine or tryptophan, this CDR3 likely stems from a read error. Because the CDR3's place on the DNA is in doubt, the DNA is left out and the CDR3 is given as listed by TCRdb. The chain combines TRBV10-3 with TRBJ2-6. In germline, CDR1 is ENHRY, CDR2 SYGVKD. The CDR3 has 8 amino acids, counting both end residues. CDR3 sequence: CAISARTS.

The CDR3 sequence is CAGQGLRDFFSGYTF. CDR3 in DNA: TGTGCCGGTCAGGGGTTGCGGGATTTCTTTAGTGGCTACACCTTC. The rearrangement uses TRBV2 and TRBJ1-2; D may be TRBD1 (6 bases). Trimming shortened V by 11 bases and J by 7 bases, and 26 bases separated the two germline ends. Germline V gene data show CDR1 as SNHLY and CDR2 as FYNNEI. The CDR3 totals 15 residues. The entire variable domain, with the rest obtained from reference TRBV2 and TRBJ1-2, is as follows: EPEVTQTPSHQVTQMGQEVILRCVPISNHLYFYWYRQILGQKVEFLVSFYNNEISEKSEIFDDQFSVERPDGSNFTLKIRSTKLEDSAMYFCAGQGLRDFFSGYTFGSGTRLTVV.

The chain couples TRBV6-2 or TRBV6-3 to TRBJ2-7, with unresolved D. The V gene's germline CDR1 is MNHEY and CDR2 SVGEGT. V was clipped by 5 bases and J by 0 bases, with 5 bases between them. The CDR3 is made up of 12 amino acids. The CDR3 here is CASSLPSYEQYF. Here the CDR3 DNA reads TGTGCCAGCAGTCTACCCTCCTACGAGCAGTACTTC.

This clonotype was observed a single time. Being one base from a much bigger clone, this may be a read error. The chain links TRBV5-1 to TRBJ2-1; D is uncertain. Germline CDR1 SGHRS, CDR2 YFSETQ. The CDR3 runs 12 residues. The CDR3 loop is CASSFEFNERFF. The CDR3 nucleotides read TGCGCCAGCAGCTTTGAGTTCAATGAGCGGTTCTTC.

DNA of the CDR3: TGTGCCAGCAAGGGGGGCTCTGAGCAGTTCTTC. This encodes CASKGGSEQFF. The rearrangement joins TRBV3-1 to TRBJ2-1; D may be TRBD1 or TRBD2 (6 bases each). V lost 7 bases and J 9 bases, leaving 10 bases between the germline ends. Per germline, CDR1 LGHDT and CDR2 YNNKEL (reference sequence). The CDR3 covers 11 residues.

Comments on this clonotype: Being one base from a much bigger clone, this may be a read error. The rearrangement uses TRBV5-1 and TRBJ2-1; no reliable D call. This CDR3 is 16 amino acids long. Trimming took 1 base from V and 8 from J, leaving 19 bases between them. The germline V gene encodes CDR1 SGHRS and CDR2 YFSETQ. CDR3: CASSLKVSQDFDEQFF. The CDR3, as DNA: TGCGCCAGCAGCTTGAAAGTCTCCCAGGATTTTGATGAGCAGTTCTTC.

This clonotype was recorded many times. The chain employs TRBV24-1 and TRBJ2-3; D gene unclear. The CDR3 loop spans 12 amino acids. Trimming removed 0 bases from V and 6 bases from J, with 3 bases in between. CDR1 and CDR2 (germline): KGHDR, SFDVKD. As DNA, the CDR3 is TGTGCCACCAGTGATTTGATGGATACGCAGTATTTT. Protein product: CATSDLMDTQYF.

This clonotype was recorded a few times. The chain employs TRBV19 and TRBJ2-5, with 7 bases that match TRBD2. This CDR3 comprises 14 residues. Trimming cost V 5 bases and J 7 bases; bases outside gene matches: 10. The germline CDR1 and CDR2 sequences are LNHDA and SQIVND (reference sequence). CDR3: CASSPLSTGGTQYF. CDR3 DNA: TGTGCCAGTAGTCCTCTTTCTACGGGGGGGACCCAGTACTTC.

In its sample, this clonotype was seen many times. CDR3 sequence: CASSSGEGASQPQHF. The CDR3 nucleotides are TGTGCCAGCAGCTCCGGTGAGGGGGCTAGTCAGCCCCAGCATTTT. The J gene is TRBJ1-5, the V gene TRBV11-2; TRBD1 matches 7 bases. The CDR3 extends over 15 amino acids. The trim removed 4 bases at V and 6 bases at J, leaving 9 bases unmatched. Germline V gene sequence: CDR1 SGHAT, CDR2 FQNNGV.

A single count supports this clonotype. A read error may explain this, as a much larger clone is one base away. The V call is TRBV20-1, the J call TRBJ2-1, with TRBD2 matching over 9 bases. Trimming removed 0 bases from V and 8 bases from J; junction bases left unmatched: 8. The CDR3 length is 15 residues. Germline V lookup: CDR1 DFQATT, CDR2 SNEGSKA (reference sequence). The CDR3 DNA reads as TGCAGTGCTAGAGAGGGACTAGCAGGAAACTATGAGCAGTTCTTC. Amino acids: CSAREGLAGNYEQFF.

This clonotype was found many times. V gene TRBV10-2 combines with J gene TRBJ2-1; TRBD2 matches at 13 bases. CDR3 length: 17 residues. CDR1 and CDR2 from the germline V gene are WSHSY and SAAADI. Unmatched junction bases numbered 6, after V lost 7 bases and J lost 0 bases. As DNA, the CDR3 is TGCGCCAGCACCCCCGGACTAGCGGGAGTCTCCTACAATGAGCAGTTCTTC. The encoded protein is CASTPGLAGVSYNEQFF.

This clonotype was recorded at least ten times. The genes are TRBV19 and TRBJ2-3, with TRBD2 identical over 7 bases. With 2 bases clipped from V and 6 bases from J, the junction kept 5 bases outside the gene matches. The CDR3 covers 14 residues. Per germline, CDR1 LNHDA and CDR2 SQIVND (reference sequence). DNA of the CDR3: TGTGCCAGTAGTATATCGGGGGGATCGGATACGCAGTATTTT. It specifies CASSISGGSDTQYF.

Details on this clonotype: The junction departs from germline at one end; a sequencing error may be responsible. The chain recombines TRBV20-1 with TRBJ1-2; D is possibly TRBD1 (6 bases). Looked up from germline, CDR1 is DFQATT and CDR2 is SNEGSKA (reference sequence). This CDR3 spans 12 amino acids. The CDR3: CSTRGGNYGYTF. Written as DNA, the CDR3 is TGCAGTACTAGGGGGGGGAACTATGGCTACACCTTC.

This clonotype was detected many times. This rearrangement joins TRBV24-1 to TRBJ2-1, with D possibly TRBD2 on 6 matching bases. Germline-derived CDR1 and CDR2 are KGHDR and SFDVKD. This CDR3 has 12 amino acids. V was clipped by 3 bases and J by 14 bases, with 13 bases between them. CDR3 protein: CATSDPGVGEFF. The CDR3 DNA sequence: TGTGCCACCAGTGATCCGGGGGTCGGCGAGTTCTTC.

The sample holds many counts of this clonotype. The DNA of the CDR3 is TGCGCCAGCAGCTCGGTGGGTACAGATACGCAGTATTTT. Amino acids: CASSSVGTDTQYF. The gene calls are TRBV5-1 and TRBJ2-3, with D unresolved. This CDR3 is 13 amino acids long. V lost 3 bases to trimming and J lost 3 bases, with 8 bases between them. In germline, CDR1 is SGHRS, CDR2 YFSETQ.